This is a list of T cell receptor beta chains from one sample in a study of T cell responses to AZD1222 COVID-19 vaccine. Here immunoSEQ multiplex PCR was the method, and the copy in TCRdb shows in-frame clones only, minus some. The sample records roughly 100,000 clones, roughly 87% being singletons. This material consisted of peripheral blood, taken on day 0 of AZD1222 vaccination. Receptor source: an adult in good health. The conserved cysteine and the conserved F or W are not part of the CDR3 here. Each record gives: clone size, V gene, CDR3 length, J gene, CDR3 protein. Size values are once, few and many counts, or a class for expanded clones, and some rows have none.

>once|TRBV10-3|11|TRBJ1-5
AITQILGQPQH
>NA|TRBV29-1|10|TRBJ1-1
SVASGSTEAF
>NA|TRBV18|12|TRBJ2-3
ASLGTVLTDTQY
>NA|TRBV3-1/TRBV3-2|13|TRBJ1-4
ASSPAWVGKEKLF
>NA|TRBV5-6|12|TRBJ1-1
ASSLGQTNTEAF
>NA|TRBV24-1|12|TRBJ2-1
ATSDSGRANEQF
>NA|TRBV7-9|12|TRBJ2-5
ASSTSGGAETQY
>NA|TRBV10-3|14|TRBJ1-5
AISEQWGGSNQPQH
>NA|TRBV14|11|TRBJ1-6
ASSPTAKPPLH
>NA|TRBV12-3/TRBV12-4|11|TRBJ1-1
ASSLLQGGEAF
>NA|TRBV24-1|12|TRBJ2-1
ATSDSGGPNEQF
>NA|TRBV5-1|13|TRBJ1-6
ASSLDAGENSPLH
>NA|TRBV4-1|10|TRBJ2-7
ASSQPFSEQY
>NA|TRBV19|14|TRBJ2-5
ASSNGGGFNQETQY
>NA|TRBV5-4|14|TRBJ1-1
ASSIKLGTRNTEAF
>NA|TRBV12-3/TRBV12-4|11|TRBJ1-5
ASSKTANQPQH
>NA|TRBV10-1|9|TRBJ1-2
ASSEVYRRT
>NA|TRBV6-5|14|TRBJ1-6
ASSYDGARRNSPLH
>NA|TRBV19|16|TRBJ2-2
ASSIPPWTGGYTGELF
>NA|TRBV5-5|12|TRBJ1-1
ASSLVVGDTEAF
>NA|TRBV6-2/TRBV6-3|11|TRBJ1-1
ASSYRGQREAF
>NA|TRBV6-2/TRBV6-3|11|TRBJ2-3
ASSPSGSDTQY
>few|TRBV5-1|10|TRBJ1-5
ASSLDGVTQH
>NA|TRBV18|12|TRBJ2-1
ASSLTGLDNEQF
>NA|TRBV28|13|TRBJ2-1
ASRQSGTNYNEQF
>once|TRBV5-5|14|TRBJ2-1
ASSPLEEGPYDEQF
>NA|TRBV12-5|13|TRBJ1-6
ASGLVGAFNSPLH
>NA|TRBV6-4|12|TRBJ2-2
ASSEDSWAGELF
>NA|TRBV6-5|12|TRBJ2-3
ASMSGTSTDTQY
>NA|TRBV7-8|13|TRBJ2-7
ASSSRTSGSYEQY
>NA|TRBV28|13|TRBJ1-1
ASRSASGGNTEAF
>NA|TRBV7-3|12|TRBJ2-3
ASSPRGGSDTQY
>NA|TRBV10-3|11|TRBJ1-2
AISPDSNYGYT
>NA|TRBV25-1|12|TRBJ1-2
ASSGSRQGYGYT
>NA|TRBV2|10|TRBJ1-2
ASSERADGYT
>once|TRBV6-2/TRBV6-3|11|TRBJ1-5
ASSYNFVQPQH
>once|TRBV6-4|12|TRBJ2-1
ASSPDALYNEQF
>NA|TRBV5-1|9|TRBJ2-7
ASSLDYEQY
>NA|TRBV3-1/TRBV3-2|12|TRBJ2-7
ASSRSIISYEQY
>NA|TRBV28|12|TRBJ1-4
ASSLPPRSEKLF
>NA|TRBV9|13|TRBJ2-2
ASTAGGRNTGELF
>NA|TRBV2|11|TRBJ2-4
ASMVEAKNIQY
>NA|TRBV4-3|15|TRBJ2-2
ASSQGALRGGSGELF
>NA|TRBV27|14|TRBJ2-1
ASSFGVGSLYNEQF
>NA|TRBV3-1/TRBV3-2|11|TRBJ1-4
ASSQGTDEKLF
>NA|TRBV5-5|14|TRBJ2-5
ASSLRTGGAEETQY
>NA|TRBV7-3|11|TRBJ2-3
ASSPQYTDTQY
>few|TRBV7-9|12|TRBJ1-4
ASSLPGPNEKLF
>NA|TRBV6-2/TRBV6-3|14|TRBJ2-4
ASSYSGDGAKNIQY
>few|TRBV5-4|14|TRBJ1-2
ASSLLQGEGLGGYT
>NA|TRBV2|12|TRBJ1-6
ASSVYAGDSPLH
>NA|TRBV12-5|14|TRBJ2-7
ASGSEGEIMIGEQY
>once|TRBV4-1|9|TRBJ1-2
ASGYTGGYT
>NA|TRBV7-8|15|TRBJ1-3
ASSLGSSGVSGNTIY
>NA|TRBV29-1|11|TRBJ2-6
SVDDSGANVLT